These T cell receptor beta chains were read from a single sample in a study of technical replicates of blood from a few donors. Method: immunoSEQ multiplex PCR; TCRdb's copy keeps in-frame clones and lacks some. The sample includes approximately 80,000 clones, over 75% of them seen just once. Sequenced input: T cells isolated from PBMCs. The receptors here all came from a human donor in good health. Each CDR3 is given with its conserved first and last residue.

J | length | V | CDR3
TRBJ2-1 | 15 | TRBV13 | CASSLKLAGYNEQFF
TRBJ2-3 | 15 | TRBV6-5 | CASTQGLAGGDTQYF
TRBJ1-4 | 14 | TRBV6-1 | CATRSTGINEKLFF
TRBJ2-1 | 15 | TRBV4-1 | CASSPLQREGDEQFF
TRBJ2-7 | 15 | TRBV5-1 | CASSLGWTGSYEQYF
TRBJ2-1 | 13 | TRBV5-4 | CAGASGALNEQFF
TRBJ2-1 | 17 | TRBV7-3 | CASRSCPKGVSYNEQFF
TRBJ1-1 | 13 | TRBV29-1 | CSVVAQANTEAFF
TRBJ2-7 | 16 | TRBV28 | CASTLGGTRGFYEQYF
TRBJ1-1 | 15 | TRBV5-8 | CASSRWAALNTEAFF
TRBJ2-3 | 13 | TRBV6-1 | CASSLQRTDTQYF
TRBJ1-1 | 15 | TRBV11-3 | CASSARSGTGAEAFF
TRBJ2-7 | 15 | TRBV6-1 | CASSEYAGRTYEQYF
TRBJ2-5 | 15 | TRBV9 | CASSRSLREMETQYF
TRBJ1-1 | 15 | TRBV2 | CASSQGQSVNTEAFF
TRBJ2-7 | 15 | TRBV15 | CATSSRPGLVYGGSF
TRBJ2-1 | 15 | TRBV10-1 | CASSETSPSGNEQFF
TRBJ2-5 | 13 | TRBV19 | CASSIEGRETQYF
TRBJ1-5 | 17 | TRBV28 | CASSSPTYSRRGQPQHF
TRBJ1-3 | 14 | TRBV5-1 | CASSLAVSGNTIYF
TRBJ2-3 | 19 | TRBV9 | CASTPEGGFGGGATDTQYF
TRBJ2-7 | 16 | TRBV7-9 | CASSLGRLTGPYEQYF
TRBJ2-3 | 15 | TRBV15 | CATSRVFLSTDTQYF
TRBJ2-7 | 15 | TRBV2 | CASSDSRYLTYEQYF
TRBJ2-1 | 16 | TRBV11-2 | CASSHRLAGVYNEQFF
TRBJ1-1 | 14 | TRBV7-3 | CASSLSRGQPEAFF
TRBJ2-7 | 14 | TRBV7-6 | CASSPHESAYEQYF
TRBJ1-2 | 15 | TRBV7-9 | CASSSRDRPNYGYTF
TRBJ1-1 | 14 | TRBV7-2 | CASSLTVWRTEAFF
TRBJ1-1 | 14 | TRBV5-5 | CASSRPRLNTEAFF
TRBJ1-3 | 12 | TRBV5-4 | CARRTGGNTIYF